The clone carrying this TCR beta chain was found many times. Antigen: not known. From RNA transcripts, TCR beta CDR3 regions were amplified. An initial round of RT-PCR targeting the TCR CDR3 relied on the HTBI primer set. One entry per CDR3 protein, called by TCRdb with MiXCR from the multiplex PCR reads. The sample has about 270,000 distinct CDR3 sequences; around 25% are singletons. There are 13 residues in the CDR3. Trimming cost V 4 bases and J 4 bases, with 10 bases left between them. The source of the sample is a study of T cells in Graves' hyperthyroidism and ophthalmopathy. The study, taken as a whole, reports: In validation, the model predicted ophthalmopathy. These predictions came a median about 6.8 months before onset.

Sequencing was carried out using blood. This clonotype originated in a man aged 35 to 55 with Graves' hyperthyroidism that later progressed to Graves' ophthalmopathy. The genes are TRBV12-3 or TRBV12-4 and TRBJ2-5, with D unresolved. The CDR3 sequence is CASSSLVAETQYF. Here the CDR3 DNA reads TGTGCCAGCAGTTCTTTAGTAGCAGAGACCCAGTACTTC.